This T cell receptor beta chain emerged from a study of OX40 agonist ivuxolimab in advanced cancers. As for the study in general: Ivuxolimab is an agonistic anti-OX40 (CD134) antibody, and patients were treated with it. Ivuxolimab doses were 0.01, 0.1, 0.3, 1.5, 3 or 10 mg/kg every 2 weeks.

Sequencing used immunoSEQ multiplex PCR; TCRdb keeps in-frame clones, though not all of them. The table shows around 70,000 clones, with around 86% occurring only once. This CDR3 is 15 amino acids long. Per germline, CDR1 MNHEY and CDR2 SMNVEV (reference sequence). Trimming at V came to 2 bases and at J to 8 bases, leaving 8 bases not matched to a gene. The V and J genes are TRBV27 and TRBJ2-1; 8 bases align to TRBD2. The sequence was collected from an adult with an advanced solid tumor such as melanoma, head and neck, liver or kidney cancer. The specimen comprised CD4+ or CD8+ T cells sorted from blood, sampled in a trial of the OX40 agonist ivuxolimab. CDR3 sequence (DNA): TGTGCCAGCAGTTTAATCACTAGCGGTGGGGATGAGCAGTTCTTC. Protein sequence: CASSLITSGGDEQFF.